The sample holds a few counts of the clone carrying this T cell receptor beta chain. Its antigen is not known. This entry belongs to a study of early T cells in non-severe SARS-CoV-2 infection. Study-level information: Chains were not paired, and sequencing was done on bulk RNA from unsorted whole blood.

The TCR library protocol attached unique molecular identifiers to the individual cDNA molecules. TCRdb ran MiXCR on the 5' RACE reads and lists one entry per CDR3 protein. This sample has fewer than 85,000 distinct CDR3 sequences, with roughly 15% found just once. The CDR3 extends over 15 amino acids. V dropped 1 base and J dropped 1 base, with 10 bases sitting between them. Germline V CDR1 and CDR2: SGHDT, YYEEEE. Study results and caveats: Anti-spike CD8 responses were favored by VDJdb matching, which missed private and CD4 specificities.

This TCR was recovered from an adult who was a healthcare worker with PCR-confirmed SARS-CoV-2 infection or an uninfected control (not recorded which). Sequencing was done on a sample of whole blood. V gene TRBV5-6 combines with J gene TRBJ2-3; D not resolved. The CDR3 loop is CASSLSPPGTDTQYF. The DNA of the CDR3 is TGTGCCAGCAGCTTGTCGCCCCCGGGCACAGATACGCAGTATTTT.